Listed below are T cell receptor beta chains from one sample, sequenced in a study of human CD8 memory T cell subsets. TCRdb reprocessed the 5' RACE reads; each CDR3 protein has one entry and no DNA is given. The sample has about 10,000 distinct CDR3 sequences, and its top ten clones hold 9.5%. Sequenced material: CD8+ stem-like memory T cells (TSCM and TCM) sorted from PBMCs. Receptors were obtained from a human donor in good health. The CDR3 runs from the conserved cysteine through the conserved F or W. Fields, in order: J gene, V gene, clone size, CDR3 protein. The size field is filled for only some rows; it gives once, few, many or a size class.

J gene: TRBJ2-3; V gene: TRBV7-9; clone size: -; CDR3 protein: CASSLTGDTQYF
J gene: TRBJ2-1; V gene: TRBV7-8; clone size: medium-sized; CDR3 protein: CASSPTSGNEQFF
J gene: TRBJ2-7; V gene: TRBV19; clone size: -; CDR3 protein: CASSPGHSYEQYF
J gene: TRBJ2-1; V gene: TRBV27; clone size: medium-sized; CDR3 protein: CASKGTSGLPHEQFF
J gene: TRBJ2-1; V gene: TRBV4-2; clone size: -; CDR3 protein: CASSQVQGYEQFF
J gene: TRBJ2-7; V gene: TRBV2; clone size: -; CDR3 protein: CASSGKIGTVDLEQYF
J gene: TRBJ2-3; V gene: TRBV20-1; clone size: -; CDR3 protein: CSASPLEVAVHTDTQYF
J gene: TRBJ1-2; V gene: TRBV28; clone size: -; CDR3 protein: CASSPTGTRPNYGYTF
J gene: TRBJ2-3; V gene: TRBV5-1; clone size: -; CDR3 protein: CASGDGDLGDTQYF
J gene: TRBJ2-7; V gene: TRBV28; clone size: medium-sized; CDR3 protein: CASTPGEDYEQYF
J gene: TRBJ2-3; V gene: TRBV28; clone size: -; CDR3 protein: CASSSSLVFSGITDTQYF
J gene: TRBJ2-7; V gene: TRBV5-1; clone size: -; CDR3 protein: CASTLASGREQYF
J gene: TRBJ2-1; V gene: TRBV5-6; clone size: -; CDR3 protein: CASSFIAGEPYNEQFF
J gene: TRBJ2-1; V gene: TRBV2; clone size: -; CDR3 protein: CASRELDPEQFF
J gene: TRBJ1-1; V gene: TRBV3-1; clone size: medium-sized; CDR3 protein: CASSLQGHDTEAFF
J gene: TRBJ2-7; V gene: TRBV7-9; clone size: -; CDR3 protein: CASSSTKRRYEQYF
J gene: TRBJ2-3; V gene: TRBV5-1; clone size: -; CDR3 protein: CASSSMGPLSTDTQYF
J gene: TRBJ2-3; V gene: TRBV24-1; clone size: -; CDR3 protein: CATSDPGTSGDTQYF
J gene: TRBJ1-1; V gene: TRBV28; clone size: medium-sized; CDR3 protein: CASSPLGERTEAFF
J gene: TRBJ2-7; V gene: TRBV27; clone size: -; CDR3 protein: CASSLWAGALAEQYF
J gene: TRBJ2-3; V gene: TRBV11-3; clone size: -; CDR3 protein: CASRPNLGDTDTQYF
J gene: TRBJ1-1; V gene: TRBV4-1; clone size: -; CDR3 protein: CASSQEGDRVTEAFF
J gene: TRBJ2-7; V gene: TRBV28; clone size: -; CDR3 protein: CASSTRQGPFFYEQYF
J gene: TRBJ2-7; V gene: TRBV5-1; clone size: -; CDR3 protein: CASRRAGGVIYEQYF
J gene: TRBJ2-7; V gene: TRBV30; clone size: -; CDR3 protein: CAWGREGRSYEQYF
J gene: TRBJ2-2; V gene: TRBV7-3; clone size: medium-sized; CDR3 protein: CASSLRPPIAGVVTGELFF
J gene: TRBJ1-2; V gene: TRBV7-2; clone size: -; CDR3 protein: CASSLGVWDNVYGYTF
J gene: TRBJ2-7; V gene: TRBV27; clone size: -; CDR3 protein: CASSLSRGNEQYF